The clone carrying this T cell receptor (beta chain) was counted once. The entry originates in a study of blood T cell repertoires in COVID-19. The CDR3 length is 12 residues. With 4 bases clipped from V and 9 bases from J, the junction kept 6 bases outside the gene matches. Looked up from germline, CDR1 is SGHDT and CDR2 is YYEEEE. Individuals drawn from 24 US areas were about 18 to 90 years old. Donors in Cohort 3 counted as recovered after two negative PCRs, clearance, or symptom resolution. Some clones are missing from TCRdb's copy, which holds only in-frame ones; the method was immunoSEQ multiplex PCR. The repertoire has 250,000 or so clones, 86% of them found once; the top ten carry approximately 2.6%.

The receptor's source is a woman younger than 30 who had recovered from COVID-19. The rearrangement uses TRBV5-6 and TRBJ1-2, with 7 bases aligning to TRBD1. The sample taken for sequencing was PBMCs or T cells enriched from blood (not recorded which). The CDR3 DNA sequence: TGTGCCAGCAGCCGGGACAGCGGGCGCTACACCTTC. This sequence encodes CASSRDSGRYTF.